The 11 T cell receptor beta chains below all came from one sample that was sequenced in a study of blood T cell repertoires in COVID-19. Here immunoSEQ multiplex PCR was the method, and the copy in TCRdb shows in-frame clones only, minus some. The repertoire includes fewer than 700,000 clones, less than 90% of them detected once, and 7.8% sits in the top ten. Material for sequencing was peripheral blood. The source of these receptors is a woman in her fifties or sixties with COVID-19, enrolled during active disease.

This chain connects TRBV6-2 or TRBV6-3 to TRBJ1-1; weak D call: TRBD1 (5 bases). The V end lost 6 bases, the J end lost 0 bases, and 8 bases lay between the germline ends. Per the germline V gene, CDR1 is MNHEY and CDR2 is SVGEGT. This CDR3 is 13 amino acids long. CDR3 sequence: CASSHRMNTEAFF. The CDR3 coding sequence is TGTGCCAGCAGCCACAGGATGAACACTGAAGCTTTCTTT.

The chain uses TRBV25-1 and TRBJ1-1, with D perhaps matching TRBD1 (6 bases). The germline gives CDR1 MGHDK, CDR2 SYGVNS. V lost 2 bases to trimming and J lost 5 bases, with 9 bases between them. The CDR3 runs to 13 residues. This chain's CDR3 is CASSEPGETEAFF. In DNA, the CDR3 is TGTGCCAGCAGTGAACCAGGGGAGACTGAAGCTTTCTTT.

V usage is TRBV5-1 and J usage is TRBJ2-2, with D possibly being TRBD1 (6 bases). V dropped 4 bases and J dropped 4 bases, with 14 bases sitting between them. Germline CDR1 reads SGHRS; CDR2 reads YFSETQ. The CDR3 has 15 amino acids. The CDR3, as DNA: TGCGCCAGCAGCGCCGGGACATATATCACCGGGGAGCTGTTTTTT. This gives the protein CASSAGTYITGELFF.

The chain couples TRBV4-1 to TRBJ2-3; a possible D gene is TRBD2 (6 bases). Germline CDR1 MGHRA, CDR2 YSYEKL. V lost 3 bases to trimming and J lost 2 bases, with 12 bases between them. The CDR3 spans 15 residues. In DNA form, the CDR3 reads TGCGCCAGCAGCCAGAGACTAGACCACACAGATACGCAGTATTTT. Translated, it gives CASSQRLDHTDTQYF.

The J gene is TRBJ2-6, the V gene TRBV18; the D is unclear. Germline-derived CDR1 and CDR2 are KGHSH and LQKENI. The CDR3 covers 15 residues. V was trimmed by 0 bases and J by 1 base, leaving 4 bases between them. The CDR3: CASSPPQSGANVLTF. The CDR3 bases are TGTGCCAGCTCACCACCCCAATCTGGGGCCAACGTCCTGACTTTC.

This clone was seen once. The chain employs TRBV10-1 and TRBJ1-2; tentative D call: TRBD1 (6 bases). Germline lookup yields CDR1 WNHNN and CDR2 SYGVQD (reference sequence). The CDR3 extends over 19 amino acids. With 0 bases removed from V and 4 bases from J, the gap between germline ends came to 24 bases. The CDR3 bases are TGCGCCAGCAGTGAGTCGATTACGGTTGTAATCGGACAGAGCTATGGCTACACCTTC. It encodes CASSESITVVIGQSYGYTF.

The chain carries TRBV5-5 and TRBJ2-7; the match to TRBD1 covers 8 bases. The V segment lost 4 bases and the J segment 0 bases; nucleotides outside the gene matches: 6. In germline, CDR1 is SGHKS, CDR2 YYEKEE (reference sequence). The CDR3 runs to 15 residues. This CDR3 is CASSPRTGSSYEQYF. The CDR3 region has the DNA TGTGCCAGCAGCCCCCGGACAGGGAGCTCCTACGAGCAGTACTTC. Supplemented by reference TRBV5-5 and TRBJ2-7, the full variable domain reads DAGVTQSPTHLIKTRGQQVTLRCSPISGHKSVSWYQQVLGQGPQFIFQYYEKEERGRGNFPDRFSARQFPNYSSELNVNALLLGDSALYLCASSPRTGSSYEQYFGPGTRLTVT.

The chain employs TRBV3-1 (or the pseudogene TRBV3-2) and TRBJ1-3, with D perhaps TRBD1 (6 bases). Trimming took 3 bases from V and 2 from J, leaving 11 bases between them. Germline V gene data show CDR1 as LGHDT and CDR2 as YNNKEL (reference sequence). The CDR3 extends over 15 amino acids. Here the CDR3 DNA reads TGTGCCAGCAGCCAGGGGGCTTTCCCTGGAAACACCATATATTTT. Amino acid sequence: CASSQGAFPGNTIYF.

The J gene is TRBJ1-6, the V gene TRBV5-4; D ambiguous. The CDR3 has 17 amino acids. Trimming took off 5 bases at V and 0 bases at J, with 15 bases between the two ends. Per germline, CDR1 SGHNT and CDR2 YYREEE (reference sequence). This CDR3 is CASRKDGISSYNSPLHF. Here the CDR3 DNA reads TGTGCCAGCAGGAAGGACGGGATCAGCTCCTATAATTCACCCCTCCACTTT.

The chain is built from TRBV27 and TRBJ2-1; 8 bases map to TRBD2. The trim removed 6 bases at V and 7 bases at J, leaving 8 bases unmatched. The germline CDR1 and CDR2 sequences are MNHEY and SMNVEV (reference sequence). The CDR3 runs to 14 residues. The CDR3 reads CASRTGTRTNEQFF. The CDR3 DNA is TGTGCCAGCAGGACCGGGACTAGGACAAATGAGCAGTTCTTC.

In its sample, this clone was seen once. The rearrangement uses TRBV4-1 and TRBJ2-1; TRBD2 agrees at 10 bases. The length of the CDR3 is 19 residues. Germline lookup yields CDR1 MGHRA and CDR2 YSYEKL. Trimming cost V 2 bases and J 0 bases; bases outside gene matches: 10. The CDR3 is CASSQSSLAGAYSYNEQFF. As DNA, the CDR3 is TGCGCCAGCAGCCAATCCTCTCTAGCGGGGGCCTACTCCTACAATGAGCAGTTCTTC.